This is a list of T cell receptor beta chains from one sample in a study of human T cells and chemical hapten exposure. TCRdb independently ran MiXCR on the RACE reads; one entry per CDR3 protein. The table shows about 52,000 distinct CDR3 sequences, with roughly a tenth occurring only once. The sample here was whole blood, taken in connection with sensitization to the hapten diphenylcyclopropenone (DPC). The receptor source for this set is a middle-aged woman with alopecia areata. Some clones in this sample may be carry-over from other donors' samples. The CDR3 runs from the conserved cysteine through the conserved F or W. The D gene is left open where the match is weak. Rows may omit the clone size; those that give it use once, few, many or a size class.

V gene: TRBV7-2
D gene: NA
clone size: NA
J gene: TRBJ2-7
CDR3 protein: CASSPSHLKRDEQYF
CDR3 DNA: TGTGCCAGCAGCCCCAGCCACCTAAAGCGCGACGAGCAGTACTTC

V gene: TRBV5-1
D gene: NA
clone size: NA
J gene: TRBJ1-2
CDR3 protein: CASSTTGNYGYTF
CDR3 DNA: TGCGCCAGCAGCACTACAGGGAACTATGGCTACACCTTC

V gene: TRBV6-2/TRBV6-3
D gene: NA
clone size: many
J gene: TRBJ1-5
CDR3 protein: CASSYPGGNQPQHF
CDR3 DNA: TGTGCCAGCAGTTACCCAGGGGGCAATCAGCCCCAGCATTTT

V gene: TRBV7-6
D gene: TRBD2
clone size: NA
J gene: TRBJ2-3
CDR3 protein: CASSLIPGLAGGPSTDTQYF
CDR3 DNA: TGTGCCAGCAGCTTAATACCGGGACTAGCGGGGGGCCCGAGCACAGATACGCAGTATTTT

V gene: TRBV20-1
D gene: TRBD1
clone size: few
J gene: TRBJ2-2
CDR3 protein: CSAPGQGGKNTGELFF
CDR3 DNA: TGCAGTGCCCCGGGACAGGGGGGAAAGAACACCGGGGAGCTGTTTTTT

V gene: TRBV7-2
D gene: TRBD2
clone size: NA
J gene: TRBJ2-5
CDR3 protein: CASSLSGAQVETQYF
CDR3 DNA: TGTGCCAGCAGCCTTAGCGGGGCCCAGGTAGAGACCCAGTACTTC

V gene: TRBV11-2
D gene: TRBD2
clone size: NA
J gene: TRBJ2-2
CDR3 protein: CASSPGTSKAGELFF
CDR3 DNA: TGTGCCAGCAGCCCGGGGACTAGCAAGGCCGGGGAGCTGTTTTTT

V gene: TRBV4-3
D gene: TRBD1
clone size: medium-sized
J gene: TRBJ2-5
CDR3 protein: CASSQVGPWTGGMETQYF
CDR3 DNA: TGCGCCAGCAGCCAAGTGGGGCCTTGGACAGGGGGCATGGAGACCCAGTACTTC

V gene: TRBV6-5
D gene: NA
clone size: NA
J gene: TRBJ1-1
CDR3 protein: CASSLAVATEAFF
CDR3 DNA: TGTGCCAGCAGTCTGGCCGTGGCCACTGAAGCTTTCTTT

V gene: TRBV6-5
D gene: NA
clone size: NA
J gene: TRBJ1-1
CDR3 protein: CASSFRVGTEAFF
CDR3 DNA: TGTGCCAGCAGTTTCCGGGTCGGCACTGAAGCTTTCTTT

V gene: TRBV20-1
D gene: TRBD2
clone size: NA
J gene: TRBJ2-3
CDR3 protein: CSAGLAGGPTDTQYF
CDR3 DNA: TGCAGTGCCGGACTAGCGGGGGGTCCCACAGATACGCAGTATTTT

V gene: TRBV6-2/TRBV6-3
D gene: NA
clone size: few
J gene: TRBJ1-1
CDR3 protein: CASNPQENTEAFF
CDR3 DNA: TGTGCCAGCAATCCCCAGGAGAACACTGAAGCTTTCTTT

V gene: TRBV6-2/TRBV6-3
D gene: NA
clone size: few
J gene: TRBJ1-5
CDR3 protein: CASSDGRPQHF
CDR3 DNA: TGTGCCAGCAGCGACGGCCGGCCCCAGCATTTT

V gene: TRBV24-1
D gene: NA
clone size: few
J gene: TRBJ2-3
CDR3 protein: CATGRGSTDTQYF
CDR3 DNA: TGTGCCACCGGGCGGGGATCCACAGATACGCAGTATTTT

V gene: TRBV11-2
D gene: NA
clone size: many
J gene: TRBJ2-3
CDR3 protein: CASRRPGRGIGTDTQYF
CDR3 DNA: TGTGCCAGCAGACGGCCGGGACGGGGAATCGGCACAGATACGCAGTATTTT

V gene: TRBV3-1
D gene: NA
clone size: NA
J gene: TRBJ2-4
CDR3 protein: CASSPGRTNIQYF
CDR3 DNA: TGTGCCAGCAGCCCCGGCCGAACCAACATTCAGTACTTC

V gene: TRBV9
D gene: TRBD2
clone size: NA
J gene: TRBJ2-1
CDR3 protein: CASSVFASGVDEQFF
CDR3 DNA: TGTGCCAGCAGCGTATTTGCTAGCGGGGTAGATGAGCAGTTCTTC

V gene: TRBV7-6
D gene: TRBD1
clone size: NA
J gene: TRBJ1-1
CDR3 protein: CASSFGQGAWGNTEAFF
CDR3 DNA: TGTGCCAGCAGCTTCGGACAGGGGGCATGGGGAAACACTGAAGCTTTCTTT

V gene: TRBV30
D gene: NA
clone size: many
J gene: TRBJ1-1
CDR3 protein: CAWRRPGGWDTEAFF
CDR3 DNA: TGTGCCTGGAGACGCCCGGGCGGGTGGGACACTGAAGCTTTCTTT

V gene: TRBV5-1
D gene: NA
clone size: few
J gene: TRBJ2-1
CDR3 protein: CASSLGEYNEQFF
CDR3 DNA: TGCGCCAGCAGCTTGGGGGAGTACAATGAGCAGTTCTTC

V gene: TRBV24-1
D gene: NA
clone size: many
J gene: TRBJ2-2
CDR3 protein: CATQEAAMKTGELFF
CDR3 DNA: TGTGCCACCCAGGAGGCCGCCATGAAGACCGGGGAGCTGTTTTTT

V gene: TRBV9
D gene: NA
clone size: NA
J gene: TRBJ1-1
CDR3 protein: CASSVEGVRGNTEAFF
CDR3 DNA: TGTGCCAGCAGCGTAGAAGGAGTGAGGGGGAACACTGAAGCTTTCTTT

V gene: TRBV30
D gene: NA
clone size: many
J gene: TRBJ1-4
CDR3 protein: CAWSRQLEKLFF
CDR3 DNA: TGTGCCTGGAGCCGACAACTTGAAAAACTGTTTTTT

V gene: TRBV4-1
D gene: NA
clone size: many
J gene: TRBJ1-1
CDR3 protein: CASSQGRARGVAEAFF
CDR3 DNA: TGCGCCAGCAGCCAAGGGCGGGCGCGGGGGGTCGCTGAAGCTTTCTTT

V gene: TRBV4-2
D gene: TRBD2
clone size: few
J gene: TRBJ2-2
CDR3 protein: CASSQRGGRTGELFF
CDR3 DNA: TGTGCCAGCAGCCAGCGGGGGGGCCGCACCGGGGAGCTGTTTTTT

V gene: TRBV9
D gene: NA
clone size: few
J gene: TRBJ1-4
CDR3 protein: CASSVGGNEKLFF
CDR3 DNA: TGTGCCAGCAGCGTAGGGGGTAATGAAAAACTGTTTTTT

V gene: TRBV11-1
D gene: NA
clone size: few
J gene: TRBJ1-1
CDR3 protein: CASSSSYAGQAEAFF
CDR3 DNA: TGTGCCAGCAGCTCATCTTATGCCGGGCAGGCTGAAGCTTTCTTT

V gene: TRBV7-2
D gene: NA
clone size: NA
J gene: TRBJ2-3
CDR3 protein: CASSLDLREDTQYF
CDR3 DNA: TGTGCCAGCAGCTTAGATTTACGGGAAGATACGCAGTATTTT

V gene: TRBV10-3
D gene: TRBD1
clone size: NA
J gene: TRBJ1-3
CDR3 protein: CAISELPGTGIQAGNTIYF
CDR3 DNA: TGTGCCATCAGTGAGTTGCCCGGGACAGGGATTCAAGCTGGAAACACCATATATTTT

V gene: TRBV20-1
D gene: TRBD2
clone size: NA
J gene: TRBJ2-3
CDR3 protein: CSAAAGLDKGDTQYF
CDR3 DNA: TGCAGTGCTGCAGCGGGACTAGATAAAGGTGATACGCAGTATTTT

V gene: TRBV5-4
D gene: NA
clone size: NA
J gene: TRBJ1-4
CDR3 protein: CASSLLGASTNEKLFF
CDR3 DNA: TGTGCCAGCAGCCTTCTGGGGGCGTCGACTAATGAAAAACTGTTTTTT

V gene: TRBV6-5
D gene: NA
clone size: NA
J gene: TRBJ2-2
CDR3 protein: CASSRDGENTGELFF
CDR3 DNA: TGTGCCAGCAGCAGGGACGGAGAAAACACCGGGGAGCTGTTTTTT